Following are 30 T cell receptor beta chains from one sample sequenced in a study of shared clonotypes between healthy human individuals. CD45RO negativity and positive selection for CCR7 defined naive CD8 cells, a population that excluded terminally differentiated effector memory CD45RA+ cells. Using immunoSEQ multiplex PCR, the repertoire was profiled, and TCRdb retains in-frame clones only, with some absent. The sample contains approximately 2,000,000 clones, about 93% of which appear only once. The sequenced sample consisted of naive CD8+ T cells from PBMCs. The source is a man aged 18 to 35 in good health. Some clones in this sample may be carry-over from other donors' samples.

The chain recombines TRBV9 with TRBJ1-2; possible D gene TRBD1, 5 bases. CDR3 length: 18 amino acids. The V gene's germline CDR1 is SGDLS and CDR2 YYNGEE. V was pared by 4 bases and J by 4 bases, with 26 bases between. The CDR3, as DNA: TGTGCCAGCAGCCTCAAAAGCACTGTCGTCAGGGAAGTCTATGGCTACACCTTC. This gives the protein CASSLKSTVVREVYGYTF.

CDR3 region: CASSFLLAGGPHEQFF. The CDR3 nucleotides are TGTGCCAGCAGCTTTCTACTAGCGGGAGGGCCTCATGAGCAGTTCTTC. The V gene is TRBV11-2, the J gene TRBJ2-1; 13 bases map to TRBD2. CDR3 length: 16 amino acids. V shed 3 bases, J shed 8 bases, and the junction held 7 bases outside the gene matches. Germline values: CDR1 SGHAT, CDR2 FQNNGV.

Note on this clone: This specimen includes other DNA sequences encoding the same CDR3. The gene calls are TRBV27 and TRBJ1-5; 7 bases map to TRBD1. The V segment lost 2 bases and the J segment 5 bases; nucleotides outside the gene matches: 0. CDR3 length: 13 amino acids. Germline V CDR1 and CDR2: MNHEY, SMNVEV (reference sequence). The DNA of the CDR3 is TGTGCCAGCAGTTTAACAGGGGATCAGCCCCAGCATTTT. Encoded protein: CASSLTGDQPQHF.

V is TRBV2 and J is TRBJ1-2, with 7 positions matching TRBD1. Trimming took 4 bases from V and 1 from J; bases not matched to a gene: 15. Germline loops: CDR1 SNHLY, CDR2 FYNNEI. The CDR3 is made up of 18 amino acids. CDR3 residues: CASSGTFVAGGNNYGYTF. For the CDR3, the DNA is TGTGCCAGCAGTGGGACCTTTGTGGCAGGGGGTAATAACTATGGCTACACCTTC.

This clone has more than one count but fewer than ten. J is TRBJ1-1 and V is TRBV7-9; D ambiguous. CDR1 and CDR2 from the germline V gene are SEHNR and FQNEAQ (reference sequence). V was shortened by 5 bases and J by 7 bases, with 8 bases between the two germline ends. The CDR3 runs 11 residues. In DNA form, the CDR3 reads TGTGCCAGCAGCCGAAAGCTTGAAGCTTTCTTT. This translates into CASSRKLEAFF.

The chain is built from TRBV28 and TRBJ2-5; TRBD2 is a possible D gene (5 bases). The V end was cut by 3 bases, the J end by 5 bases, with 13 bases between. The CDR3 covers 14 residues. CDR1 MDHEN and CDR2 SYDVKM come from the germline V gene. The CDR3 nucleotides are TGTGCCAGCAGTTTCTCCGGGAAGGACGAGACCCAGTACTTC. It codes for CASSFSGKDETQYF.

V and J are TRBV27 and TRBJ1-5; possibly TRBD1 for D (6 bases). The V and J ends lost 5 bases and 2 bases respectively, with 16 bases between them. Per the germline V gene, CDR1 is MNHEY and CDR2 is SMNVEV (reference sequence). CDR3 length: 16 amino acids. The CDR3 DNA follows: TGTGCCAGCAGTAAACTTGGGACACGTGGCAATCAGCCCCAGCATTTT. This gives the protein CASSKLGTRGNQPQHF.

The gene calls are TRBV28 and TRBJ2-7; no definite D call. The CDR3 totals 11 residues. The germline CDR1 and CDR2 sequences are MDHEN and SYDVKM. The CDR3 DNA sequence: TGTGCGTCTGCGAGCTCCTACGAGCAGTACTTC. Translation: CASASSYEQYF.

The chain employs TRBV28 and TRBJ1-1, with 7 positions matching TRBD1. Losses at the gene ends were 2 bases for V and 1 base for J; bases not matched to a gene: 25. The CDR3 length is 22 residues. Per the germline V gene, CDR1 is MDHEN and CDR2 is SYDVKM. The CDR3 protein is CASSLIPLSPGQAALQNTEAFF. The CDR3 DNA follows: TGTGCCAGCAGTTTAATCCCCCTATCTCCTGGACAGGCGGCCTTACAGAACACTGAAGCTTTCTTT.

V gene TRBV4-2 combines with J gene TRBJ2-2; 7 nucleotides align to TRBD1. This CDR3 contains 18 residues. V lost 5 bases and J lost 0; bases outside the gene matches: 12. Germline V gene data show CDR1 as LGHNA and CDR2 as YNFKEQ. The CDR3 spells CASSGRDSPKPNTGELFF. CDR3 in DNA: TGTGCCAGCAGCGGTCGGGACAGCCCAAAACCGAACACCGGGGAGCTGTTTTTT.

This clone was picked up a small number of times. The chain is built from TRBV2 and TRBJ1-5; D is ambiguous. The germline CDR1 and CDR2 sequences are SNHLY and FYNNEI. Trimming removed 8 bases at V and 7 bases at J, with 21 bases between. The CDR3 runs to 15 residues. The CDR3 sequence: CASDVRAAPKQPQHF. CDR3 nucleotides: TGTGCCAGCGATGTCCGGGCAGCCCCTAAACAGCCCCAGCATTTT.

The CDR3 nucleotides read TGCGCCAGCAGCCCAAACTTTGGCGGTGGAGGTTTTGATACGCAGTATTTT. Protein product: CASSPNFGGGGFDTQYF. The genes are TRBV5-1 and TRBJ2-3, with TRBD2 as a possible D gene (5 bases). Germline V lookup: CDR1 SGHRS, CDR2 YFSETQ. V lost 4 bases and J lost 6, with 24 bases in between. CDR3 length equals 17 residues.

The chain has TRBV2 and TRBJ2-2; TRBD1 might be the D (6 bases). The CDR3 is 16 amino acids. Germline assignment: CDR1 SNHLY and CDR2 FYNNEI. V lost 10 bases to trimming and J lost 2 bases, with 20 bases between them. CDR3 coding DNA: TGTGCCACCCCAAGGAGAGACAGGCAAAACACCGGGGAGCTGTTTTTT. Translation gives CATPRRDRQNTGELFF.

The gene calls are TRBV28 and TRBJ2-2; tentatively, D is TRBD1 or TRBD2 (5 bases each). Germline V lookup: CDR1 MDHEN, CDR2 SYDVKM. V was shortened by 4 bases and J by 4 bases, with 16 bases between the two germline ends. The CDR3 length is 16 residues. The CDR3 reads CASSSPTARGTGELFF. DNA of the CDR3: TGTGCCAGCAGTTCACCGACAGCCCGGGGCACCGGGGAGCTGTTTTTT.

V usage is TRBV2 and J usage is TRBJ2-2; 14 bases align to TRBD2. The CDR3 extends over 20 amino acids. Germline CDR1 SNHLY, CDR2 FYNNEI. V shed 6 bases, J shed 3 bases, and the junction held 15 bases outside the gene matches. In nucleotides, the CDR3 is TGTGCCAGCAGGTCTTGGTTTGGGACTAGCGGGAGAACATACACCGGGGAGCTGTTTTTT. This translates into CASRSWFGTSGRTYTGELFF. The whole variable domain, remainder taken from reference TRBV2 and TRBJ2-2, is EPEVTQTPSHQVTQMGQEVILRCVPISNHLYFYWYRQILGQKVEFLVSFYNNEISEKSEIFDDQFSVERPDGSNFTLKIRSTKLEDSAMYFCASRSWFGTSGRTYTGELFFGEGSRLTVL.

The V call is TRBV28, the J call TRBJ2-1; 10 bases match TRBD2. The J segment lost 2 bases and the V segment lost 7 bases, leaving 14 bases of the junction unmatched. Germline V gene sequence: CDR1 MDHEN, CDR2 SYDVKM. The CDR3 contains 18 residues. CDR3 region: CASTPTVTSGEPYNEQFF. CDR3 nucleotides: TGTGCCAGCACCCCTACCGTCACTAGCGGGGAGCCCTACAATGAGCAGTTCTTC.

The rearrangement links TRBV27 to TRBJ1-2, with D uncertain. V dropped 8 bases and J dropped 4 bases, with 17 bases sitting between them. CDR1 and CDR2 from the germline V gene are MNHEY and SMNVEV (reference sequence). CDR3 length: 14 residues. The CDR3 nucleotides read TGTGCCAGCGGCCCCCTCGGGGATTTCTATGGCTACACCTTC. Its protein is CASGPLGDFYGYTF.

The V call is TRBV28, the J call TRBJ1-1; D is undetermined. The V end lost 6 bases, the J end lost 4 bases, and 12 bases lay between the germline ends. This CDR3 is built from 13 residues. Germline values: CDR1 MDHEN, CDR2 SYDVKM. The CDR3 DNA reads TGTGCCAGCAGCCCCTCAGGTCCCACTGAAGCTTTCTTT. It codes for CASSPSGPTEAFF.

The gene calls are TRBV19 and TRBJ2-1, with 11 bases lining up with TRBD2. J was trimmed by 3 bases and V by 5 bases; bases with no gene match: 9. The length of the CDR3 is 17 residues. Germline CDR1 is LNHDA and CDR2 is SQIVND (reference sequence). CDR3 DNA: TGTGCCAGTAGTTTAACGGGACTAGCGGAGATCTACAATGAGCAGTTCTTC. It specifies CASSLTGLAEIYNEQFF.

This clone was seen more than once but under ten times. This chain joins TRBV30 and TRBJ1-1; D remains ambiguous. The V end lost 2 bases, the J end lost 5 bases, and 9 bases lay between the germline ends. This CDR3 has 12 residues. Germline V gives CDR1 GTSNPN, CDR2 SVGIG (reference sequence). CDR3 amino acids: CAWSSEGTEAFF. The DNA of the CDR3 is TGTGCCTGGAGTTCGGAGGGTACTGAAGCTTTCTTT.

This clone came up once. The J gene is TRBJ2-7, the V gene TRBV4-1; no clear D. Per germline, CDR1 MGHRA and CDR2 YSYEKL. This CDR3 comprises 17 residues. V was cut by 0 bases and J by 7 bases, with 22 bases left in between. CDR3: CASSQEYPAELSLEQYF. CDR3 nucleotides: TGCGCCAGCAGCCAAGAGTACCCCGCGGAGCTCTCATTGGAGCAGTACTTC.

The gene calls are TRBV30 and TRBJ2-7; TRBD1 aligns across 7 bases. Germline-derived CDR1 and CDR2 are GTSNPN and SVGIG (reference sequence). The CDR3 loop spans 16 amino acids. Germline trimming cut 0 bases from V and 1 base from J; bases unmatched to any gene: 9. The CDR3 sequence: CAWSVLRAGGSYEQYF. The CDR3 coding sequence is TGTGCCTGGAGTGTCCTTCGGGCAGGGGGTTCCTACGAGCAGTACTTC.

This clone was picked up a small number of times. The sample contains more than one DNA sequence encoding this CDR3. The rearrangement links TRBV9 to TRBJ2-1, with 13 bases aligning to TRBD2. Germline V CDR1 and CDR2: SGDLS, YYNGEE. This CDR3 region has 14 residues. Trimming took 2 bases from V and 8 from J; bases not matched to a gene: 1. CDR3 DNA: TGTGCCAGCAGCGTCGGACTAGCGGGAGATGAGCAGTTCTTC. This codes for CASSVGLAGDEQFF. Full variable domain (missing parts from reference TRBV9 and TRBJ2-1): DSGVTQTPKHLITATGQRVTLRCSPRSGDLSVYWYQQSLDQGLQFLIQYYNGEERAKGNILERFSAQQFPDLHSELNLSSLELGDSALYFCASSVGLAGDEQFFGPGTRLTVL.

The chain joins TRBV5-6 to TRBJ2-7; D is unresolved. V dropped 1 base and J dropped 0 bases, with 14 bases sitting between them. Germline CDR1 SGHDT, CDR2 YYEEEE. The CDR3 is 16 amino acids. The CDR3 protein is CASSLFGSESSYEQYF. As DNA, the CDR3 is TGTGCCAGCAGCTTGTTCGGCTCCGAGAGCTCCTACGAGCAGTACTTC. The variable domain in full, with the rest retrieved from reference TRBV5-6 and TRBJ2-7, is DAGVTQSPTHLIKTRGQQVTLRCSPKSGHDTVSWYQQALGQGPQFIFQYYEEEERQRGNFPDRFSGHQFPNYSSELNVNALLLGDSALYLCASSLFGSESSYEQYFGPGTRLTVT.

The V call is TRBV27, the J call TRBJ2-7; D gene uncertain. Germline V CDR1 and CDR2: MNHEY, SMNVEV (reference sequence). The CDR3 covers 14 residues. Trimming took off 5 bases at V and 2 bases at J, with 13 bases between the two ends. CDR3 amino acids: CASSLGRRAYEQYF. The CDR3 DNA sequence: TGTGCCAGCAGTCTTGGACGTAGAGCCTACGAGCAGTACTTC.

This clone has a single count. CDR3 sequence: CSVDSLYEGTRTDTQYF. The DNA for the CDR3 is TGCAGCGTTGATAGCCTATACGAAGGGACGCGGACAGATACGCAGTATTTT. This rearrangement joins TRBV29-1 to TRBJ2-3; D may match TRBD1 or TRBD2 (5 bases each). From germline, CDR1 is SQVTM and CDR2 ANQGSEA. The CDR3 length is 17 residues. V was shortened by 3 bases and J by 3 bases, with 22 bases between the two germline ends.

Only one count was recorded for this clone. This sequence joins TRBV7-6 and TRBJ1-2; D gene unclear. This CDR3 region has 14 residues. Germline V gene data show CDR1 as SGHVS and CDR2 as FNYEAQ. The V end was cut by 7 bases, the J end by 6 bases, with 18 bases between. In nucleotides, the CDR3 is TGTGCCAGCACCCAGCTCGAGGGAAAAGATGGCTACACCTTC. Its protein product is CASTQLEGKDGYTF.

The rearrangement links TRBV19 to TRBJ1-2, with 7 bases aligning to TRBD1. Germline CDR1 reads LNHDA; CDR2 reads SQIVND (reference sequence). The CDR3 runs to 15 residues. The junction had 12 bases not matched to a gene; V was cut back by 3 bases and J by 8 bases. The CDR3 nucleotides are TGTGCCAGTAGTATCACCCTGAGGGGGCGTTGGGGCTACACCTTC. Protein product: CASSITLRGRWGYTF.

The CDR3 coding sequence is TGTGCCAGCCTCCAAGACAGGGGAGGTGAAAAACTGTTTTTT. Its translation is CASLQDRGGEKLFF. The rearrangement links TRBV28 to TRBJ1-4, with 8 bases aligning to TRBD1. The CDR3 is 14 residues long. Looked up from germline, CDR1 is MDHEN and CDR2 is SYDVKM. Trimming at V came to 8 bases and at J to 7 bases, leaving 9 bases not matched to a gene. The full variable domain, rest sourced from reference TRBV28 and TRBJ1-4, is DVKVTQSSRYLVKRTGEKVFLECVQDMDHENMFWYRQDPGLGLRLIYFSYDVKMKEKGDIPEGYSVSREKKERFSLILESASTNQTSMYLCASLQDRGGEKLFFGSGTQLSVL.

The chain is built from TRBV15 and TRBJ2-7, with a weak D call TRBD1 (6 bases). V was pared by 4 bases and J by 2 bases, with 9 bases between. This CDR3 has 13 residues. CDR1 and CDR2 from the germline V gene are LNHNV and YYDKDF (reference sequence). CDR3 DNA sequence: TGTGCCACCAGCAAGGGGGATACCTACGAGCAGTACTTC. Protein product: CATSKGDTYEQYF.